Listed here are 10 T cell receptor beta chains from one sample, sequenced in a study of Graves' ophthalmopathy and Graves' hyperthyroidism. Researchers took RNA transcripts and amplified TCR beta CDR3 regions from them. A first-round RT-PCR used HTBI primers, followed by a second-round multiplex PCR. TCRdb independently ran MiXCR on the multiplex PCR reads; one entry per CDR3 protein. The repertoire holds 300,000 to 400,000 distinct CDR3 sequences, around a sixth seen once, with approximately 13% in the top ten. The sample consisted of peripheral blood. The source of these receptors is an adult man with Graves' ophthalmopathy.

In this sample, this clonotype turned up a few times. The chain joins TRBV4-1 to TRBJ2-7, with TRBD2 as a possible D gene (6 bases). The CDR3 has 17 residues. Per the germline V gene, CDR1 is MGHRA and CDR2 is YSYEKL. The ends were cut back, 4 bases at V and 1 base at J, with 20 bases in the middle. CDR3: CASSLPVGSGLSYEQYF. CDR3 DNA: TGCGCCAGCAGCCTCCCCGTGGGTAGCGGTCTTTCCTACGAGCAGTACTTC.

In this sample, this clonotype turned up many times. The genes are TRBV7-3 and TRBJ2-7; TRBD1 is a possible D gene (6 bases). The CDR3 spans 14 residues. Germline V gene data show CDR1 as SGHTA and CDR2 as FQGTGA. Trimming left V 2 bases short and J 6 bases short, with 14 bases between. The CDR3 nucleotides read TGTGCCAGCAGCTTACAGCAGGGGTTGGGCGAGCAGTACTTC. Residues: CASSLQQGLGEQYF.

This clonotype was recorded at least ten times. The chain recombines TRBV2 with TRBJ2-7, with 9 nucleotides matching TRBD2. CDR1 is SNHLY and CDR2 is FYNNEI in the germline V gene. The CDR3 extends over 15 amino acids. Trimming took 4 bases from V and 1 from J; bases not matched to a gene: 5. DNA for the CDR3: TGTGCCAGCAGTGGTAGCGGGGGCTTTTCCTACGAGCAGTACTTC. This translates into CASSGSGGFSYEQYF.

This clonotype appeared many times. One end of the junction fails to match germline, which may point to a read error. CDR3 region: CGGSGNTIYF. The CDR3 DNA reads TGCGGTGGGTCTGGAAACACCATATATTTT. The chain links TRBV5-6 to TRBJ1-3; no firm D call. The CDR3 covers 10 residues. CDR1 SGHDT and CDR2 YYEEEE come from the germline V gene.

Concerning this clonotype itself: A junction boundary mismatches the germline segment, possibly from a read error. CDR3 residues: CASKRTGSDQPQHF. In DNA, the CDR3 is TGTGCCAGCAAACGGACGGGTAGCGATCAGCCCCAGCATTTT. V is TRBV12-3 or TRBV12-4 and J is TRBJ1-5; D not resolved. This CDR3 spans 14 amino acids.

On this clonotype: Given the absence of the conserved phenylalanine or tryptophan at the CDR3 end, a read error is likely. This chain links TRBV15 with TRBJ1-2; D is unclear. Trimming pared 3 bases from V and 2 bases from J, leaving 7 bases between. This CDR3 contains 13 residues. The germline V gene encodes CDR1 LNHNV and CDR2 YYDKDF (reference sequence). CDR3 in amino acids: CATSRYKNYGYTL. CDR3 DNA: TGTGCCACCAGCAGGTACAAAAACTATGGCTACACCCTC.

This clonotype was found many times. The chain combines TRBV6-5 with TRBJ2-7, with 13 bases fitting TRBD2. In germline, CDR1 is MNHEY, CDR2 SVGAGI. V was clipped by 6 bases and J by 0 bases; unmatched bases: 5. The CDR3 has 16 amino acids. The CDR3 DNA is TGTGCCAGCAGCCTGGGACTAGCGGGGAGCTCCTACGAGCAGTACTTC. The encoded protein is CASSLGLAGSSYEQYF.

V and J are TRBV12-3 or TRBV12-4 and TRBJ2-7; tentatively, D is TRBD2 (5 bases). The CDR3 is made up of 13 amino acids. Trimming cost V 6 bases and J 6 bases, with 15 bases left between them. For the CDR3, the DNA is TGTGCCAGCAGCCCCGAAATTGGGAGCGAGCAGTACTTC. Translating gives CASSPEIGSEQYF.

This clonotype was counted ten times or more. This chain uses TRBV11-2 with TRBJ2-2, with 7 bases identical to TRBD1. Losses at the gene ends were 4 bases for V and 5 bases for J; bases not matched to a gene: 7. CDR1 is SGHAT and CDR2 is FQNNGV in the germline V gene. This CDR3 has 15 amino acids. The CDR3 region is CASSSQQGRTGELFF. For the CDR3, the DNA is TGTGCCAGCAGCTCTCAACAGGGGAGAACCGGGGAGCTGTTTTTT.

This clonotype was counted only a few times. This rearrangement joins TRBV7-8 to TRBJ2-7; the match to TRBD1 covers 8 bases. The junction had 10 bases not matched to a gene; V was cut back by 5 bases and J by 1 base. The CDR3 has 16 residues. CDR1 SGHVS and CDR2 FQNEAQ come from the germline V gene. In nucleotides, the CDR3 is TGTGCCAGCAGCCAGGGGGCAATTGGGAAATCCTACGAGCAGTACTTC. Translating gives CASSQGAIGKSYEQYF.